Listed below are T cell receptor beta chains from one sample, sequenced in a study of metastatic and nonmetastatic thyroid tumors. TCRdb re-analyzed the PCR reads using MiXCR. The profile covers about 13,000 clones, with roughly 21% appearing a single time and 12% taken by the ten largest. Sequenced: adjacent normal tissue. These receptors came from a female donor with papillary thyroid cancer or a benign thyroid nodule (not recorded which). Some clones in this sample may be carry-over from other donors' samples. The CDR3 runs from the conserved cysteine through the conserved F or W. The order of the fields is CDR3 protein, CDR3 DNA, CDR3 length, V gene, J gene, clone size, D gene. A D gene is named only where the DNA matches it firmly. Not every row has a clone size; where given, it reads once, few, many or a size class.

cdr3_aa: CATSDLSGSGTDTQYF
cdr3_nt: TGTGCCACCAGTGATTTGAGCGGGAGCGGCACAGATACGCAGTATTTT
cdr3_length: 16
v_call: TRBV24-1
j_call: TRBJ2-3
clone_size: medium-sized
d_call: TRBD2

cdr3_aa: CASRDITYDGQGVTDTQYF
cdr3_nt: TGTGCCAGCAGAGATATAACGTACGACGGGCAGGGGGTAACAGATACGCAGTATTTT
cdr3_length: 19
v_call: TRBV7-2
j_call: TRBJ2-3
clone_size: -
d_call: TRBD1

cdr3_aa: CASSYPGQVYEQYF
cdr3_nt: TGTGCCAGCAGTTACCCCGGACAGGTCTACGAGCAGTACTTC
cdr3_length: 14
v_call: TRBV28
j_call: TRBJ2-7
clone_size: few
d_call: TRBD1

cdr3_aa: CASSSVDREEGAFF
cdr3_nt: TGTGCCAGCAGTTCGGTAGACAGGGAGGAGGGGGCTTTCTTT
cdr3_length: 14
v_call: TRBV12-3/TRBV12-4
j_call: TRBJ1-1
clone_size: medium-sized
d_call: TRBD1

cdr3_aa: CASTTGLGTQYF
cdr3_nt: TGTGCCAGCACAACAGGGCTGGGGACCCAGTACTTC
cdr3_length: 12
v_call: TRBV6-1
j_call: TRBJ2-5
clone_size: medium-sized
d_call: -

cdr3_aa: CSVDRRKGDEQFF
cdr3_nt: TGCAGCGTTGACCGGCGGAAGGGCGATGAGCAGTTCTTC
cdr3_length: 13
v_call: TRBV29-1
j_call: TRBJ2-1
clone_size: many
d_call: -

cdr3_aa: CASSLSVLRDRVEVTQYF
cdr3_nt: TGTGCCAGCAGTTTATCGGTCCTCCGGGACAGGGTCGAAGTTACGCAGTATTTT
cdr3_length: 18
v_call: TRBV27
j_call: TRBJ2-3
clone_size: medium-sized
d_call: TRBD1

cdr3_aa: CASSLRGGNQPQHF
cdr3_nt: TGTGCCAGCAGCTTAAGGGGGGGCAATCAGCCCCAGCATTTT
cdr3_length: 14
v_call: TRBV7-2
j_call: TRBJ1-5
clone_size: many
d_call: -

cdr3_aa: CASRETGRGTGELFF
cdr3_nt: TGTGCCAGTAGAGAGACAGGGAGGGGGACCGGGGAGCTGTTTTTT
cdr3_length: 15
v_call: TRBV19
j_call: TRBJ2-2
clone_size: many
d_call: -

cdr3_aa: CASQVQHNYGYTF
cdr3_nt: TGCGCCAGTCAGGTACAGCACAATTATGGCTACACCTTC
cdr3_length: 13
v_call: TRBV19
j_call: TRBJ1-2
clone_size: few
d_call: -

cdr3_aa: CASSEAERPTNEKLFF
cdr3_nt: TGTGCCAGCAGTGAAGCGGAACGCCCAACTAATGAAAAACTGTTTTTT
cdr3_length: 16
v_call: TRBV2
j_call: TRBJ1-4
clone_size: many
d_call: -

cdr3_aa: CASSLGGSVAGEQFF
cdr3_nt: TGTGCCAGCAGTTTAGGTGGGTCCGTAGCGGGGGAGCAGTTCTTC
cdr3_length: 15
v_call: TRBV12-3/TRBV12-4
j_call: TRBJ2-1
clone_size: -
d_call: TRBD2

cdr3_aa: CSASEGALGMNTEAFF
cdr3_nt: TGCAGTGCAAGTGAGGGGGCCCTTGGAATGAACACTGAAGCTTTCTTT
cdr3_length: 16
v_call: TRBV20-1
j_call: TRBJ1-1
clone_size: medium-sized
d_call: TRBD1

cdr3_aa: CDSSLGELSF
cdr3_nt: TGTGACAGCAGCTTAGGGGAGCTGTCTTTT
cdr3_length: 10
v_call: TRBV7-2
j_call: TRBJ2-2
clone_size: -
d_call: -

cdr3_aa: CSASGVVLRVTDTQYF
cdr3_nt: TGCAGTGCTAGTGGAGTGGTCTTGAGGGTTACTGATACGCAGTATTTT
cdr3_length: 16
v_call: TRBV20-1
j_call: TRBJ2-3
clone_size: many
d_call: -

cdr3_aa: CASSPQGLDFSGANVLTF
cdr3_nt: TGTGCCAGCAGTCCACAGGGGCTGGACTTCTCTGGGGCCAACGTCCTGACTTTC
cdr3_length: 18
v_call: TRBV7-8
j_call: TRBJ2-6
clone_size: few
d_call: TRBD1

cdr3_aa: CASSLEGFSYEQYF
cdr3_nt: TGTGCCAGCAGTTTAGAGGGTTTCTCCTACGAGCAGTACTTC
cdr3_length: 14
v_call: TRBV28
j_call: TRBJ2-7
clone_size: medium-sized
d_call: -

cdr3_aa: CASRYWTDDQETQYF
cdr3_nt: TGTGCCAGCAGATACTGGACAGATGACCAAGAGACCCAGTACTTC
cdr3_length: 15
v_call: TRBV6-5
j_call: TRBJ2-5
clone_size: -
d_call: -

cdr3_aa: CASGQGPYGYTF
cdr3_nt: TGTGCCAGCGGACAGGGGCCGTATGGCTACACCTTC
cdr3_length: 12
v_call: TRBV2
j_call: TRBJ1-2
clone_size: few
d_call: TRBD1

cdr3_aa: CASSYWPSGHTDTQYF
cdr3_nt: TGTGCCAGCAGTTACTGGCCAAGCGGCCACACAGATACGCAGTATTTT
cdr3_length: 16
v_call: TRBV6-6
j_call: TRBJ2-3
clone_size: few
d_call: -

cdr3_aa: CASSSTSGGLAGVFSYNEQFF
cdr3_nt: TGTGCCAGCAGCTCCACCTCCGGGGGACTAGCGGGAGTTTTTTCCTACAATGAGCAGTTCTTC
cdr3_length: 21
v_call: TRBV11-1
j_call: TRBJ2-1
clone_size: many
d_call: TRBD2

cdr3_aa: CASSLEPAGEQYF
cdr3_nt: TGTGCCAGCAGCTTAGAGCCAGCGGGGGAGCAGTACTTC
cdr3_length: 13
v_call: TRBV11-2
j_call: TRBJ2-7
clone_size: -
d_call: TRBD2

cdr3_aa: CASSMLGLEETQYF
cdr3_nt: TGTGCCAGTAGTATGTTGGGACTAGAGGAGACCCAGTACTTC
cdr3_length: 14
v_call: TRBV19
j_call: TRBJ2-5
clone_size: -
d_call: TRBD2

cdr3_aa: CARRERGYNEQFF
cdr3_nt: TGTGCCAGGCGGGAGAGGGGCTACAATGAGCAGTTCTTC
cdr3_length: 13
v_call: TRBV2
j_call: TRBJ2-1
clone_size: many
d_call: TRBD2

cdr3_aa: CASSPLTGLNTEAFF
cdr3_nt: TGTGCCAGTAGTCCCCTGACAGGGTTGAACACTGAAGCTTTCTTT
cdr3_length: 15
v_call: TRBV19
j_call: TRBJ1-1
clone_size: medium-sized
d_call: TRBD1

cdr3_aa: CASSVGLDLYEQYF
cdr3_nt: TGTGCCAGCAGCGTAGGACTAGACCTCTACGAGCAGTACTTC
cdr3_length: 14
v_call: TRBV9
j_call: TRBJ2-7
clone_size: medium-sized
d_call: -

cdr3_aa: CASSQEGRARHYGYTF
cdr3_nt: TGTGCCAGCAGCCAAGAAGGGCGGGCCAGGCACTATGGCTACACCTTC
cdr3_length: 16
v_call: TRBV3-1
j_call: TRBJ1-2
clone_size: medium-sized
d_call: -

cdr3_aa: CASRGGGGYEQYF
cdr3_nt: TGTGCCAGCAGGGGCGGGGGGGGCTACGAGCAGTACTTC
cdr3_length: 13
v_call: TRBV6-2/TRBV6-3
j_call: TRBJ2-7
clone_size: -
d_call: TRBD2

cdr3_aa: CASSHSGSGGELFF
cdr3_nt: TGCGCCAGCAGCCATAGCGGGAGCGGCGGGGAGCTGTTTTTT
cdr3_length: 14
v_call: TRBV5-1
j_call: TRBJ2-2
clone_size: medium-sized
d_call: TRBD2